Listed below are T cell receptor beta chains from one sample, sequenced in a study of blood T cell repertoires in COVID-19. TCRdb's copy holds only in-frame clones and misses some; the assay was immunoSEQ multiplex PCR. This table holds about 180,000 clones, around 80% found once. Sequencing was performed on peripheral blood. These TCRs come from a woman of 80 years or more with COVID-19, enrolled during active disease. Each CDR3 is given with its conserved first and last residue. The D gene is left open where the match is weak. Size values are once, few and many counts, or a class for expanded clones, and some rows have none.

>TRBJ2-7|NA|TRBV18|NA
CASSPPGPAYEQYF
TGTGCCAGCTCACCACCGGGGCCAGCGTACGAGCAGTACTTC
>TRBJ1-1|NA|TRBV7-6|NA
CASSPTTGTITEAFF
TGTGCCAGCAGCCCTACGACCGGGACAATAACTGAAGCTTTCTTT
>TRBJ1-2|NA|TRBV6-2/TRBV6-3|once
CASSTGTSGHGYTF
TGTGCCAGCAGTACTGGGACGAGCGGGCATGGCTACACCTTC
>TRBJ2-7|NA|TRBV5-6|NA
CASSLNQNSYEQYF
TGTGCCAGCAGCTTGAATCAGAACTCCTACGAGCAGTACTTC
>TRBJ1-2|TRBD1|TRBV19|NA
CASTHPQGANYGYTF
TGTGCCAGTACCCACCCACAGGGGGCTAACTATGGCTACACCTTC
>TRBJ2-1|TRBD2|TRBV7-3|NA
CASSLALAGAGNEQFF
TGTGCCAGCAGCTTAGCGCTAGCGGGGGCGGGGAATGAGCAGTTCTTC
>TRBJ1-4|TRBD1|TRBV7-2|many
CASSPGVTGLNEKLFF
TGTGCCAGCAGCCCCGGAGTGACAGGGTTGAATGAAAAACTGTTTTTT
>TRBJ1-5|NA|TRBV28|NA
CASSALGEGNQPQHF
TGTGCCAGCAGTGCACTGGGAGAGGGTAATCAGCCCCAGCATTTT
>TRBJ2-5|TRBD2|TRBV7-6|NA
CASSRLAGDRETQYF
TGTGCCAGCAGCCGACTAGCGGGGGATCGGGAGACCCAGTACTTC
>TRBJ2-6|NA|TRBV7-9|NA
CASSFGRPSGANVLTF
TGTGCCAGCAGCTTTGGCCGTCCCTCTGGGGCCAACGTCCTGACTTTC
>TRBJ2-7|TRBD2|TRBV7-2|NA
CASSSLAGPYF
TGTGCCAGCAGCTCTCTAGCGGGGCCGTACTTC
>TRBJ1-1|NA|TRBV7-2|NA
CASSLDLGSTEAFF
TGTGCCAGCAGCTTAGATCTCGGGAGCACTGAAGCTTTCTTT
>TRBJ2-7|TRBD1|TRBV3-1/TRBV3-2|NA
CASSQDLGDRYEQYF
TGTGCCAGCAGCCAAGATTTGGGGGACAGATACGAGCAGTACTTC
>TRBJ2-3|NA|TRBV4-3|NA
CASSQEAVTDTQYF
TGCGCCAGCAGCCAAGAAGCGGTTACAGATACGCAGTATTTT
>TRBJ1-6|TRBD1|TRBV5-8|NA
CASSFFSGGNSPLHF
TGTGCCAGCAGCTTCTTCTCAGGGGGTAATTCACCCCTCCACTTT
>TRBJ2-4|TRBD1|TRBV5-5|NA
CASSSDRGLLAKNIQYF
TGTGCCAGCAGCTCGGACAGGGGCCTATTAGCCAAAAACATTCAGTACTTC
>TRBJ2-2|TRBD2|TRBV18|NA
CASSTGLAGVGELFF
TGTGCCAGCTCAACGGGACTAGCGGGAGTCGGGGAGCTGTTTTTT